The clone carrying this TCR beta chain was detected only a few times. The antigen is unknown. A sample-barcoded 5' primer and a J-beta primer mix were used in a second PCR of roughly 6 to 11 cycles. Each TCR beta cDNA got a 12-nucleotide random molecular identifier. Every sample gave at least 2.5 million paired-end reads containing CDR3. TCRdb re-analysed the 5' RACE reads in MiXCR, keeping a single row per CDR3 protein. The repertoire holds roughly 680,000 distinct CDR3 sequences, with 52% as singletons. Healthy Russian Caucasian donors spanned ages roughly 6 to 90 years. The CDR3 runs to 17 residues. This record belongs to a study of blood T cells in healthy people across ages. Study outcomes and limitations: More naive CD4+ cells and higher diversity marked long-lived donors relative to aged donors.

This TCR was sampled from an elderly woman in good health. The chain is built from TRBV21-1 and TRBJ2-5; TRBD2 is taken as the D call from the table, unchecked against the DNA. TRBV21-1 is an annotated pseudogene. Sequenced sample: blood. The CDR3 nucleotides are TGTGCCAGCAGCAAAGCGCAGGAGGCCCCTTTTGCTTGGTCCCAGTACTTC. It encodes CASSKAQEAPFAWSQYF.